This entry features one TCR beta chain sequence. This sample was included in a study of shared clonotypes between healthy human individuals. This table comes from immunoSEQ multiplex PCR, and its TCRdb copy is limited to in-frame clones, with some not included. The sample carries 950,000 to 1,200,000 clones, roughly 80% recorded once. Looked up from germline, CDR1 is SGHVS and CDR2 is FQNEAQ. The CDR3 length is 14 residues. V dropped 6 bases and J dropped 8 bases, with 19 bases sitting between them. Sequencing was performed on memory CD4+ T cells from PBMCs. Subset meaning: CD45RA-negative fraction. The chain has TRBV7-8 and TRBJ1-2, with TRBD1 as a possible D gene (6 bases). This clonotype was obtained from a man between 18 and 35 years old in good health. Some clones in this sample may be carry-over from other donors' samples. The CDR3 spells CASSETRTAGGYTF. CDR3 in DNA: TGTGCCAGCAGTGAAACCCGGACAGCAGGAGGCTACACCTTC.